One and the same sample provided the 15 T cell receptor beta chains below, sequenced in a study of PD-L1 blockade in urothelial cancer. Sequenced by immunoSEQ multiplex PCR; TCRdb stores in-frame clones only, minus some. The sample comprises more than 45,000 clones, about four fifths of which are singletons, and approximately 8.2% rests with the top ten. Regarding time point: peripheral blood 6 weeks after treatment start. Here the sequenced sample was PBMCs, taken around atezolizumab (anti-PD-L1) treatment. The receptors stem from a man aged 65 to 79 with urothelial cancer.

The V gene is TRBV7-2, the J gene TRBJ2-1, with 9 nucleotides matching TRBD1. The CDR3 consists of 16 residues. Germline trimming cut 3 bases from V and 5 bases from J; bases unmatched to any gene: 8. The germline V gene encodes CDR1 SGHTA and CDR2 FQGNSA. Written as DNA, the CDR3 is TGTGCCAGCAGCTTTCCACAGGGGGCGGAGGACAATGAGCAGTTCTTC. It yields the protein CASSFPQGAEDNEQFF.

This rearrangement joins TRBV13 to TRBJ2-2; 8 nucleotides agree with TRBD2. Unmatched junction bases numbered 6, after V lost 1 base and J lost 2 bases. In germline, CDR1 is PRHDT, CDR2 FYEKMQ (reference sequence). CDR3 length: 17 residues. CDR3 nucleotide sequence: TGTGCCAGCAGCTTAGCGTTAGCGGGGTTAAACACCGGGGAGCTGTTTTTT. Its translation is CASSLALAGLNTGELFF.

The gene calls are TRBV6-5 and TRBJ2-7, with 9 positions matching TRBD1. Unmatched junction bases numbered 2, after V lost 0 bases and J lost 5 bases. The CDR3 spans 14 residues. CDR1 and CDR2 from the germline V gene are MNHEY and SVGAGI. The CDR3 nucleotides read TGTGCCAGCAGTTACTCCCGGGACAGGGACGAGCAGTACTTC. Amino acid sequence: CASSYSRDRDEQYF.

This chain uses TRBV15 with TRBJ2-7, with a weak D call TRBD2 (6 bases). With 3 bases removed from V and 4 bases from J, the gap between germline ends came to 25 bases. The CDR3 totals 18 residues. Germline assignment: CDR1 LNHNV and CDR2 YYDKDF (reference sequence). Here the CDR3 reads CATSRGGELADLRYEQYF. The CDR3 nucleotides are TGTGCCACCAGCAGGGGCGGTGAACTAGCAGATCTTAGATACGAGCAGTACTTC.

The V and J genes are TRBV5-1 and TRBJ2-7; tentatively, D is TRBD2 (5 bases). In germline, CDR1 is SGHRS, CDR2 YFSETQ. The CDR3 extends over 14 amino acids. With 4 bases removed from V and 7 bases from J, the gap between germline ends came to 18 bases. CDR3 region: CASSPSSGGLEQYF. The CDR3 DNA follows: TGCGCCAGCAGCCCCTCCAGCGGCGGCTTGGAGCAGTACTTC.

This clone appeared a single time. The chain employs TRBV10-2 and TRBJ1-1, with TRBD1 as a possible D gene (6 bases). V was shortened by 7 bases and J by 2 bases, with 17 bases between the two germline ends. The germline gives CDR1 WSHSY, CDR2 SAAADI. This CDR3 contains 15 residues. For the CDR3, the DNA is TGCGCCAGCAAAGAGACAGGAACGATAAACACTGAAGCTTTCTTT. Translating gives CASKETGTINTEAFF.

This clone occurred a few times. This chain links TRBV7-9 with TRBJ1-2, with D possibly TRBD1 on 5 matching bases. Germline loops: CDR1 SEHNR, CDR2 FQNEAQ (reference sequence). V lost 0 bases and J lost 8, with 16 bases in between. The CDR3 contains 15 residues. The CDR3 nucleotides read TGTGCCAGCAGCTTAGCGCTCAGGACATCCCTCGGCTACACCTTC. It codes for CASSLALRTSLGYTF.

This rearrangement joins TRBV30 to TRBJ2-7, with 12 bases lining up with TRBD2. CDR1 and CDR2 from the germline V gene are GTSNPN and SVGIG (reference sequence). Trimming removed 2 bases from V and 7 bases from J; junction bases left unmatched: 9. The CDR3 has 15 residues. In DNA, the CDR3 is TGTGCCTGGAGTCCTCTAGCGGGAGGGCCGGGTGAGCAGTACTTC. Its protein is CAWSPLAGGPGEQYF.

The J gene is TRBJ2-5, the V gene TRBV27; 7 nucleotides align to TRBD1. Germline V gene sequence: CDR1 MNHEY, CDR2 SMNVEV (reference sequence). Trimming at V came to 2 bases and at J to 0 bases, leaving 15 bases not matched to a gene. CDR3 length equals 19 residues. CDR3 DNA: TGTGCCAGCAGTTTAACCCCGACAGGGTGGCCGAACAACCAAGAGACCCAGTACTTC. Translation gives CASSLTPTGWPNNQETQYF.

The chain recombines TRBV2 with TRBJ1-2, with D possibly TRBD1 on 6 matching bases. The V and J ends lost 7 bases and 2 bases respectively, with 11 bases between them. This CDR3 region has 13 residues. Germline assignment: CDR1 SNHLY and CDR2 FYNNEI. CDR3 coding DNA: TGTGCCAGCACCCGGACAGTAAACTATGGCTACACCTTC. Amino acid sequence: CASTRTVNYGYTF. The variable domain in full, completed from reference TRBV2 and TRBJ1-2, reads EPEVTQTPSHQVTQMGQEVILRCVPISNHLYFYWYRQILGQKVEFLVSFYNNEISEKSEIFDDQFSVERPDGSNFTLKIRSTKLEDSAMYFCASTRTVNYGYTFGSGTRLTVV.

This clone was seen just once. The rearrangement joins TRBV28 to TRBJ1-3, with a tentative D call TRBD1 (5 bases). Germline V lookup: CDR1 MDHEN, CDR2 SYDVKM. V was clipped by 7 bases and J by 3 bases, with 13 bases between them. The CDR3 covers 14 residues. The CDR3 sequence is CASTPGGGGNTIYF. The CDR3 DNA is TGTGCCAGCACTCCTGGGGGAGGTGGAAACACCATATATTTT.

Regarding this clone: Other DNA variants within this sample encode the same CDR3. The chain combines TRBV4-1 with TRBJ2-1; D is perhaps TRBD2 (6 bases). The V gene's germline CDR1 is MGHRA and CDR2 YSYEKL. V was pared by 4 bases and J by 6 bases, with 10 bases between. The length of the CDR3 is 13 residues. The CDR3 loop is CASSLRRGNEQFF. The CDR3 region has the DNA TGCGCCAGCAGCCTCAGGAGGGGCAATGAGCAGTTCTTC.

V is TRBV5-1 and J is TRBJ2-1; 7 nucleotides agree with TRBD2. The CDR3 extends over 16 amino acids. Germline V gene sequence: CDR1 SGHRS, CDR2 YFSETQ. V lost 4 bases to trimming and J lost 4 bases; unmatched junction nucleotides: 11. In DNA, the CDR3 is TGCGCCAGCAGCGCGTCCCTACTAGCGTCTTACAATGAGCAGTTCTTC. This codes for CASSASLLASYNEQFF.

This clone was detected only once. The CDR3 bases are TGTGCCAGCACCAAGATGGGGAGGTCATACGAGCAGTACTTC. Amino acids: CASTKMGRSYEQYF. The J gene is TRBJ2-7, the V gene TRBV5-4, with D possibly being TRBD2 (6 bases). The CDR3 loop spans 14 amino acids. Trimming left V 6 bases short and J 4 bases short, with 17 bases between. From germline, CDR1 is SGHNT and CDR2 YYREEE (reference sequence).

This clone has just a few counts. J is TRBJ2-3 and V is TRBV7-6, with 8 positions matching TRBD1. V trimming: 5 bases; J trimming: 0 bases; junction bases outside the gene matches: 4. This CDR3 is built from 15 residues. Germline values: CDR1 SGHVS, CDR2 FNYEAQ. CDR3 amino acids: CASSLQGASTDTQYF. CDR3 bases: TGTGCCAGCAGCCTGCAGGGGGCGAGCACAGATACGCAGTATTTT.